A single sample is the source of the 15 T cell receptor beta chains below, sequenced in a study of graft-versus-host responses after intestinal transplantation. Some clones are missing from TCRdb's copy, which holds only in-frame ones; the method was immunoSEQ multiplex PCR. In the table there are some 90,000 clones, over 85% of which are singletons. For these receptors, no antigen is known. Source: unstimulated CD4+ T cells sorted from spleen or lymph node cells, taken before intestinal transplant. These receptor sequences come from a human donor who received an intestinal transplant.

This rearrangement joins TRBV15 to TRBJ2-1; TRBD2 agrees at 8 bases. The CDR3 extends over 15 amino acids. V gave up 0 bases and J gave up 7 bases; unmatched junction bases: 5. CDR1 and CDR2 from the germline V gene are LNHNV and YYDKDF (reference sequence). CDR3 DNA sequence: TGTGCCACCAGCAGAGATCAAGCGGGAGTTAATGAGCAGTTCTTC. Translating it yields CATSRDQAGVNEQFF.

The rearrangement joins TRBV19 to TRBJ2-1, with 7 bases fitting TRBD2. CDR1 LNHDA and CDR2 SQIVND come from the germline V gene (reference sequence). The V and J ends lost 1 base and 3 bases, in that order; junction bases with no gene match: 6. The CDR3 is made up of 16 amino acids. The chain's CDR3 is CASSIGTGGLYNEQFF. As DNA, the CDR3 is TGTGCCAGTAGTATAGGAACGGGAGGCCTCTACAATGAGCAGTTCTTC.

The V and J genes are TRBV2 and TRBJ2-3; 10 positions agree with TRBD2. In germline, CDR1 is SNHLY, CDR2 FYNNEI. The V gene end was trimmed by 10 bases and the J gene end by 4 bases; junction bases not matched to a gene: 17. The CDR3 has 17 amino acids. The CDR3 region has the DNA TGTGCCATCGAAGTGGGGATAGCGGGAGGTTTTGCAGATACGCAGTATTTT. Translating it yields CAIEVGIAGGFADTQYF.

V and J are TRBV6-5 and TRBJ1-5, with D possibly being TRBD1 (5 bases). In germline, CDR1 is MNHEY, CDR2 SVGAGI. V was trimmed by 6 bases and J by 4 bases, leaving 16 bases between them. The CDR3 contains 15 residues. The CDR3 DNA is TGTGCCAGCAGCCGCGGTAACAGGCATAATCAGCCCCAGCATTTT. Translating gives CASSRGNRHNQPQHF.

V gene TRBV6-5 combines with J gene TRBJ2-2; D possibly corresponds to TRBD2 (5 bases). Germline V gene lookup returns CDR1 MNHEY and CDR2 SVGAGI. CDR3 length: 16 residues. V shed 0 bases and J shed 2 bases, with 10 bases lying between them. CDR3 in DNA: TGTGCCAGCAGTTACTCGGAGGAAGTAAACACCGGGGAGCTGTTTTTT. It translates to CASSYSEEVNTGELFF.

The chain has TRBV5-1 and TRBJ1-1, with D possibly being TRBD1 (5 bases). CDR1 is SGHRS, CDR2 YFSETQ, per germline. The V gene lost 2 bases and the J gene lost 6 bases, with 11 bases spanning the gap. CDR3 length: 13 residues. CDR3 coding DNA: TGCGCCAGCAGCTTTGGGGCGCGAGCTGAAGCTTTCTTT. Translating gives CASSFGARAEAFF.

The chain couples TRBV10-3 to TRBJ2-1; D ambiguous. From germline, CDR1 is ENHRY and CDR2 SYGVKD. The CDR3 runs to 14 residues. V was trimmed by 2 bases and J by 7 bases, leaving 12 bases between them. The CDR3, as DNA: TGTGCCATCAGTGAGACTGGTGTTACGAATGAGCAGTTCTTC. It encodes CAISETGVTNEQFF.

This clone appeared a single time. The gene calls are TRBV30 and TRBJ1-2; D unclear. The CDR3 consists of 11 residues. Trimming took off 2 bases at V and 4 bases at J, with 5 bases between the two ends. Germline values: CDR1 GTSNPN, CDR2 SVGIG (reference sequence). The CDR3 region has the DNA TGTGCCTGGAGTAACACCTATGGCTACACCTTC. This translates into CAWSNTYGYTF.

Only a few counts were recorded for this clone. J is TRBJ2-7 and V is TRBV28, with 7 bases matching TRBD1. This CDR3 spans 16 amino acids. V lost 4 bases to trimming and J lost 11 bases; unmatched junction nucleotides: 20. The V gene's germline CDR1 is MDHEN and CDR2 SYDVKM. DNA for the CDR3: TGTGCCAGCAGTTCGGTGTTCTCTACACAGGGGCGGATGGAGTACTTC. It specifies CASSSVFSTQGRMEYF.

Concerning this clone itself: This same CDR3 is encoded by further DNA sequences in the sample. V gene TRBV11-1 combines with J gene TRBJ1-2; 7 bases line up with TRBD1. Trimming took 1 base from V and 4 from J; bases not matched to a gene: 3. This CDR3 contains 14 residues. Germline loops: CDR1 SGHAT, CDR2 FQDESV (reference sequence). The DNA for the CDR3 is TGTGCCAGCAGCTTAGGCAGGGGGACCTATGGCTACACCTTC. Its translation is CASSLGRGTYGYTF.

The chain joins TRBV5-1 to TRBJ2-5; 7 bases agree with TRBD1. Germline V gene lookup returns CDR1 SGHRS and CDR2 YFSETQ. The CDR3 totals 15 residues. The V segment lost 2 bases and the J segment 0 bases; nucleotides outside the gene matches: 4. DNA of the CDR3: TGCGCCAGCAGCTTCGGACAGGCCAACCAAGAGACCCAGTACTTC. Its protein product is CASSFGQANQETQYF.

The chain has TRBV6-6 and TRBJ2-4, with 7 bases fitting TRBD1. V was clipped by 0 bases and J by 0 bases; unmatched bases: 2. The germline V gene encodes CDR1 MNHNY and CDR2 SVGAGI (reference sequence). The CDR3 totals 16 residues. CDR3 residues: CASSYSTGSAKNIQYF. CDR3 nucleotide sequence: TGTGCCAGCAGTTACTCGACAGGGTCAGCCAAAAACATTCAGTACTTC.

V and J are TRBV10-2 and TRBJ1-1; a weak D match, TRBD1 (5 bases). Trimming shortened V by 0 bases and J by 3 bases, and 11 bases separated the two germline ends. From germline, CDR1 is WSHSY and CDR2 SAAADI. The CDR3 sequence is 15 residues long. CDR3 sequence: CASSESWGRDTEAFF. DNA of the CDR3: TGCGCCAGCAGTGAGTCGTGGGGCAGGGACACTGAAGCTTTCTTT.

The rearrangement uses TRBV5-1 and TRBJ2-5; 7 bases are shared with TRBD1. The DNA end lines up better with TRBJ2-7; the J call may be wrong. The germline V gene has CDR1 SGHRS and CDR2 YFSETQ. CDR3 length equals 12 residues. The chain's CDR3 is CASSRQGYEQYF. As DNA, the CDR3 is TGCGCCAGCAGCAGACAGGGTTACGAGCAGTACTTC.

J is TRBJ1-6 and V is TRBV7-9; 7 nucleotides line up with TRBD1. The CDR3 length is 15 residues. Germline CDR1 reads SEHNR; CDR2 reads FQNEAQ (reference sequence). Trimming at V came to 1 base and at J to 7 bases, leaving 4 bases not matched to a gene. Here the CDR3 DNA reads TGTGCCAGCAGCTTAGAGACAGGGATGAATTCACCCCTCCACTTT. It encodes CASSLETGMNSPLHF.